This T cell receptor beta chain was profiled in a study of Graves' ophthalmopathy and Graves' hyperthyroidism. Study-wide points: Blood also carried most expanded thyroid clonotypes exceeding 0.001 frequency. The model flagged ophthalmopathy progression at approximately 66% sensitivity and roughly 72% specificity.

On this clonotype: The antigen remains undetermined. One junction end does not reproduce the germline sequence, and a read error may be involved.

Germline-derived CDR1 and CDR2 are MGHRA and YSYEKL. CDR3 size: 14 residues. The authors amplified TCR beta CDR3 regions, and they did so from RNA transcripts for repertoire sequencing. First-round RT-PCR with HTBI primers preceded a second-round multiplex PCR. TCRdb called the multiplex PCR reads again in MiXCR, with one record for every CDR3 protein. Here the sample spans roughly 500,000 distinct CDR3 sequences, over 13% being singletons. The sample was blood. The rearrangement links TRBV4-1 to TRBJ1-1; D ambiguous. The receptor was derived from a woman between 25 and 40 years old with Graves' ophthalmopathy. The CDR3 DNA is TGCGCCAGCAGCCAAGACATCCGGAACACTGATGCTTTCTTT. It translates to CASSQDIRNTDAFF.